The rows below give T cell receptor beta chains drawn from one sample of a study of T-cell reconstitution after alpha-beta-depleted transplantation in children. TCRdb analysed the PCR reads with MiXCR anew, one entry per CDR3 protein. The profile shows fewer than 750,000 distinct CDR3 sequences, 27% of them singletons. This specimen was PBMCs, taken before TCRalphabeta/CD19-depleted stem cell transplant. The receptors here all came from a boy less than two years old with Wiskott-Aldrich syndrome, due to receive a stem cell transplant. Each CDR3 is given with its conserved first and last residue. Fields, in order: clone size, D gene, V gene, J gene, CDR3 protein, CDR3 DNA. D genes are given only for firm matches. Only some rows state a clone size, as once, few, many or a class for expanded clones.

>.|.|TRBV5-5|TRBJ1-3
CASSLYYEDTIYF
TGTGCCAGCAGCTTGTATTATGAGGACACCATATATTTT
>few|.|TRBV12-3/TRBV12-4|TRBJ2-1
CASSFRDFSYNEQFF
TGTGCCAGCAGCTTCCGGGACTTCTCCTACAATGAGCAGTTCTTC
>.|.|TRBV5-6|TRBJ1-5
CASSLYRDKTDQPQHF
TGTGCCAGCAGCTTATACCGGGACAAAACGGATCAGCCCCAGCATTTT
>.|.|TRBV6-6|TRBJ2-7
CASSNGGYEQYF
TGTGCCAGCAGCAATGGGGGGTACGAGCAGTACTTC
>few|TRBD1|TRBV12-3/TRBV12-4|TRBJ1-5
CASSFWTGNGNQPQHF
TGTGCCAGCAGTTTCTGGACAGGCAACGGCAATCAGCCCCAGCATTTT
>few|.|TRBV25-1|TRBJ2-1
CASSDHRRVFF
TGTGCCAGCAGTGACCACAGGCGTGTGTTCTTC
>few|TRBD1|TRBV5-5|TRBJ1-1
CASSLRGLEVTEAFF
TGTGCCAGCAGCTTGAGGGGGCTTGAGGTCACTGAAGCTTTCTTT
>few|.|TRBV28|TRBJ2-1
CASSFGGPYNEQFF
TGTGCCAGCAGTTTTGGGGGACCGTACAATGAGCAGTTCTTC
>.|TRBD2|TRBV11-2|TRBJ2-5
CASSIRPGTSVVRLRETQYF
TGTGCCAGCAGCATACGTCCCGGGACTAGCGTCGTAAGGCTGCGAGAGACCCAGTACTTC
>.|.|TRBV7-6|TRBJ2-2
CASSLAGSHTGELFF
TGTGCCAGCAGCTTAGCCGGGAGTCACACCGGGGAGCTGTTTTTT
>few|.|TRBV10-3|TRBJ1-1
CAISATPGPNTEAFF
TGTGCCATCAGTGCCACCCCAGGACCGAACACTGAAGCTTTCTTT
>few|TRBD2|TRBV9|TRBJ2-7
CASSVVLAGEQYF
TGTGCCAGCAGCGTAGTACTAGCGGGGGAGCAGTACTTC
>few|.|TRBV5-1|TRBJ1-4
CASSIDSPNEKLFF
TGCGCCAGCAGCATAGACAGCCCTAATGAAAAACTGTTTTTT
>few|.|TRBV10-3|TRBJ2-5
CAISEPQATQYF
TGTGCCATCAGTGAGCCCCAAGCGACCCAGTACTTC
>.|.|TRBV21-1|TRBJ2-3
CASLTDTQYF
TGTGCCAGCTTAACAGATACGCAGTATTTT
>.|.|TRBV30|TRBJ2-2
CAWSVGFTGELFF
TGTGCCTGGAGTGTAGGGTTTACCGGGGAGCTGTTTTTT
>few|.|TRBV10-2|TRBJ1-5
CASSGCRVWNQPQHF
TGCGCCAGCAGTGGTTGCCGGGTGTGGAATCAGCCCCAGCATTTT
>few|.|TRBV11-2|TRBJ1-5
CASSSLGEGQPQHF
TGTGCCAGCAGCTCGCTAGGGGAGGGACAGCCCCAGCATTTT
>few|.|TRBV28|TRBJ1-5
CASREQGSQPQHF
TGTGCCAGCAGGGAACAGGGTAGTCAGCCCCAGCATTTT
>few|.|TRBV4-1|TRBJ2-7
CASSPLLDWRGDEQYF
TGCGCCAGCAGCCCCCTCCTTGATTGGAGGGGCGACGAGCAGTACTTC
>few|.|TRBV5-1|TRBJ2-2
CASSLDGSAPGELFF
TGCGCCAGCAGCTTGGATGGGAGTGCCCCCGGGGAGCTGTTTTTT
>few|.|TRBV5-1|TRBJ2-6
CASSLSGLGANVLTF
TGCGCCAGCAGCTTATCGGGTCTGGGGGCCAACGTCCTGACTTTC
>.|TRBD1|TRBV10-2|TRBJ2-4
CASSESPRTGAKNIQYF
TGCGCCAGCAGTGAGTCGCCTAGGACAGGTGCCAAAAACATTCAGTACTTC
>many|.|TRBV5-1|TRBJ2-7
CASSLDGTVYEQYF
TGCGCCAGCAGCTTGGACGGGACGGTCTACGAGCAGTACTTC
>few|.|TRBV14|TRBJ2-1
CASSQVAAAPYNEQFF
TGTGCCAGCAGCCAAGTGGCGGCTGCACCCTACAATGAGCAGTTCTTC
>many|.|TRBV5-1|TRBJ2-7
CASSLDIYEQYF
TGCGCCAGCAGTTTAGACATCTACGAGCAGTACTTC
>.|.|TRBV28|TRBJ2-2
CASSLGGRDTGELFF
TGTGCCAGCAGTTTAGGGGGACGGGACACCGGGGAGCTGTTTTTT
>.|TRBD2|TRBV5-1|TRBJ2-1
CASSPTVGTGTSGRMNEQFF
TGCGCCAGCAGCCCTACGGTAGGCACCGGGACTAGCGGGAGGATGAATGAGCAGTTCTTC
>.|TRBD2|TRBV5-1|TRBJ2-7
CASSRGTSGRANEQYF
TGCGCCAGCAGCAGGGGGACTAGCGGGAGAGCGAACGAGCAGTACTTC
>.|.|TRBV12-3/TRBV12-4|TRBJ1-5
CASRPGTDNQPQHF
TGTGCCAGCAGGCCCGGGACTGACAATCAGCCCCAGCATTTT
>few|.|TRBV6-6|TRBJ2-1
CASSTDTPGEQFF
TGTGCCAGCAGTACGGATACTCCGGGAGAGCAGTTCTTC
>.|.|TRBV28|TRBJ1-5
CASSPPLEGIENQPQHF
TGTGCCAGCAGTCCGCCCTTGGAGGGGATCGAAAATCAGCCCCAGCATTTT
>few|.|TRBV6-6|TRBJ1-2
CASSYDADGYTF
TGTGCCAGCAGTTACGACGCGGATGGCTACACCTTC
>.|.|TRBV29-1|TRBJ2-1
CSVFGGYNEQFF
TGCAGCGTTTTCGGGGGCTACAATGAGCAGTTCTTC
>.|.|TRBV27|TRBJ2-5
CASSPLYVRETQYF
TGTGCCAGCAGTCCCCTTTACGTGCGGGAGACCCAGTACTTC
>few|.|TRBV6-5|TRBJ2-3
CASSYGLRVVTDTQYF
TGTGCCAGCAGTTACGGTTTGCGGGTGGTCACAGATACGCAGTATTTT
>.|TRBD1|TRBV12-3/TRBV12-4|TRBJ2-1
CASSFYRTGVQGGPDEQFF
TGTGCCAGCAGTTTTTACAGGACAGGGGTTCAGGGAGGGCCCGATGAGCAGTTCTTC
>many|.|TRBV29-1|TRBJ2-6
CSVQGSGANVLTF
TGCAGCGTTCAAGGTTCTGGGGCCAACGTCCTGACTTTC
>few|TRBD2|TRBV7-9|TRBJ2-7
CASSSAGPNTSYEQYF
TGTGCCAGCAGCTCAGCGGGGCCGAATACCTCCTACGAGCAGTACTTC
>few|.|TRBV12-3/TRBV12-4|TRBJ1-4
CASSLRGAQSEKLFF
TGTGCCAGCAGTTTACGGGGGGCGCAATCTGAAAAACTGTTTTTT
>few|.|TRBV20-1|TRBJ2-7
CSASGGYYEQYF
TGCAGTGCTAGTGGGGGTTACTACGAGCAGTACTTC
>.|.|TRBV5-1|TRBJ2-7
CASSPKGLNGEQYF
TGCGCCAGCAGCCCGAAGGGCCTTAACGGCGAGCAGTACTTC
>.|.|TRBV7-9|TRBJ2-7
CASSLIGGEQYF
TGTGCCAGCAGCTTAATAGGGGGCGAGCAGTACTTC
>.|.|TRBV29-1|TRBJ1-1
CSVEEGPIEAFF
TGCAGCGTTGAAGAGGGTCCTATTGAAGCTTTCTTT
>few|.|TRBV29-1|TRBJ1-4
CSVVGRSTNEKLFF
TGCAGCGTTGTAGGGCGGAGTACTAATGAAAAACTGTTTTTT
>few|TRBD1|TRBV28|TRBJ1-1
CASRAWGQGAAEAFF
TGTGCCAGCAGGGCCTGGGGACAGGGGGCCGCTGAAGCTTTCTTT
>few|.|TRBV7-3|TRBJ2-2
CASSPQTGELFF
TGTGCCAGCAGCCCTCAAACCGGGGAGCTGTTTTTT
>few|TRBD2|TRBV20-1|TRBJ2-1
CSASGGRALIYNEQFF
TGCAGTGCTAGTGGGGGGAGGGCCTTAATCTACAATGAGCAGTTCTTC
>few|.|TRBV15|TRBJ2-1
CATSREEAPYNEQFF
TGTGCCACCAGCAGAGAGGAGGCCCCCTACAATGAGCAGTTCTTC
>few|.|TRBV9|TRBJ2-5
CASSVTGSETQYF
TGTGCCAGCAGCGTTACGGGTTCGGAGACCCAGTACTTC
>.|TRBD2|TRBV9|TRBJ2-1
CASSSSTGTSAHNEQFF
TGTGCCAGCAGCTCCTCGACCGGGACTAGCGCTCACAATGAGCAGTTCTTC
>few|.|TRBV5-1|TRBJ2-5
CASSTEGGWTQYF
TGCGCCAGCAGCACGGAGGGGGGCTGGACCCAGTACTTC
>.|.|TRBV5-1|TRBJ2-3
CASTVSGTDTQYF
TGCGCCAGCACGGTGAGCGGCACAGATACGCAGTATTTT
>few|.|TRBV20-1|TRBJ2-4
CSANLGGIAKNIQYF
TGCAGTGCTAACCTTGGCGGGATAGCCAAAAACATTCAGTACTTC
>.|TRBD1|TRBV29-1|TRBJ2-7
CSARTGDSYEQYF
TGCAGCGCCAGGACAGGGGACTCCTACGAGCAGTACTTC
>.|TRBD1|TRBV30|TRBJ2-7
CAWNRGYEQYF
TGTGCCTGGAACAGGGGTTACGAGCAGTACTTC
>.|.|TRBV5-1|TRBJ1-3
CASSWGGGDSGNTIYF
TGCGCCAGCAGCTGGGGTGGCGGGGACTCTGGAAACACCATATATTTT
>.|.|TRBV4-1|TRBJ2-1
CASSERASDSYNEQFF
TGCGCCAGCAGCGAGAGGGCTAGCGATTCCTACAATGAGCAGTTCTTC
>few|.|TRBV12-3/TRBV12-4|TRBJ2-1
CASSLEYNEQFF
TGTGCCAGCAGTTTGGAGTACAATGAGCAGTTCTTC
>.|TRBD2|TRBV27|TRBJ2-3
CASSVTSGTWPDTQYF
TGTGCCAGCAGTGTGACTAGCGGGACTTGGCCCGATACGCAGTATTTT